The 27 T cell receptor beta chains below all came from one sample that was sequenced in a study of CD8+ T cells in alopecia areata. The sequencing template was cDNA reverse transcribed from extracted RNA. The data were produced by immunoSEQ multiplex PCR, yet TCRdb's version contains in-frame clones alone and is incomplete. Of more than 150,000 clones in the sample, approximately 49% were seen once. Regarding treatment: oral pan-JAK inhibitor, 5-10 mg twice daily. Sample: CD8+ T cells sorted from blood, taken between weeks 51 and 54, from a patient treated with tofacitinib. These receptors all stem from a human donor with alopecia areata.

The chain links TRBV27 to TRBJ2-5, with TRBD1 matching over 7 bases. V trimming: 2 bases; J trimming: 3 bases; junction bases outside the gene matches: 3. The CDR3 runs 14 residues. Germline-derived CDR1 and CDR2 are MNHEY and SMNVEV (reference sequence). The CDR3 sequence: CASSLLGGEETQYF. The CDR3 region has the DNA TGTGCCAGCAGTTTACTAGGGGGCGAAGAGACCCAGTACTTC.

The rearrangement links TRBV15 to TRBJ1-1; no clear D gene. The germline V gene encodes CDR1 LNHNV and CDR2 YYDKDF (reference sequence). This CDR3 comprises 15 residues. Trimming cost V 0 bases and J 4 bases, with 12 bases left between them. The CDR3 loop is CATSRDFGEGTEAFF. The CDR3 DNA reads TGTGCCACCAGCAGAGATTTCGGGGAAGGCACTGAAGCTTTCTTT.

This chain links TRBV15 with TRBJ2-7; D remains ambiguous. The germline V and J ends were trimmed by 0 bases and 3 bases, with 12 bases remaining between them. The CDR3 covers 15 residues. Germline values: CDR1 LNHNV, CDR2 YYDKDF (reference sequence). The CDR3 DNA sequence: TGTGCCACCAGCAGAGAATTCTATAGGGACTACGAGCAGTACTTC. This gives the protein CATSREFYRDYEQYF.

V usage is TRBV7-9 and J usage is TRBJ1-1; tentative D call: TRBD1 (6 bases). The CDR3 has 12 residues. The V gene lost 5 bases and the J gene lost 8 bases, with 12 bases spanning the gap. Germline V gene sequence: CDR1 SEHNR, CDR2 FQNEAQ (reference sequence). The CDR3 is CASSRQVREAFF. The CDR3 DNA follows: TGTGCCAGCAGCCGACAGGTACGCGAAGCTTTCTTT.

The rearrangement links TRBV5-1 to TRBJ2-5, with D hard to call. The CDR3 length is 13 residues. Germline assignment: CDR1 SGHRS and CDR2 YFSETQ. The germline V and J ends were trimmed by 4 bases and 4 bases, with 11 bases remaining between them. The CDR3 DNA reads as TGCGCCAGCAGCCCGGAACGGCTAGAGACCCAGTACTTC. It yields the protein CASSPERLETQYF.

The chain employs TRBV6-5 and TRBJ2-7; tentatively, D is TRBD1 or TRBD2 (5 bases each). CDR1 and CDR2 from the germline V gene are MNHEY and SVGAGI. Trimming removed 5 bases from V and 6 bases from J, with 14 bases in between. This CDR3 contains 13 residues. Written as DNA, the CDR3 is TGTGCCAGCAGTACAAACCCAGGGACCGAGCAGTACTTC. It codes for CASSTNPGTEQYF.

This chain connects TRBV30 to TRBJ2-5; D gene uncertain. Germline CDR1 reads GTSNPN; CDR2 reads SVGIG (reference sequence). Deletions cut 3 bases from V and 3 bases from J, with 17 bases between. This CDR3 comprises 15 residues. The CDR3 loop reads CAWSPFSIGEETQYF. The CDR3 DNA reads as TGTGCCTGGAGCCCATTTTCAATCGGTGAAGAGACCCAGTACTTC. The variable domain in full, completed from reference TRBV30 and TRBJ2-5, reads SQTIHQWPATLVQPVGSPLSLECTVEGTSNPNLYWYRQAAGRGLQLLFYSVGIGQISSEVPQNLSASRPQDRQFILSSKKLLLSDSGFYLCAWSPFSIGEETQYFGPGTRLLVL.

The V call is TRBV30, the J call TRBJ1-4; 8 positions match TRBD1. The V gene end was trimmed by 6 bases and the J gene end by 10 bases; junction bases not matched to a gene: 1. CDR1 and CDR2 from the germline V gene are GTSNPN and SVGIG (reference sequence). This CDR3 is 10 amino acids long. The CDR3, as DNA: TGTGCCTGTGACAGGGGAAAACTGTTTTTT. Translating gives CACDRGKLFF.

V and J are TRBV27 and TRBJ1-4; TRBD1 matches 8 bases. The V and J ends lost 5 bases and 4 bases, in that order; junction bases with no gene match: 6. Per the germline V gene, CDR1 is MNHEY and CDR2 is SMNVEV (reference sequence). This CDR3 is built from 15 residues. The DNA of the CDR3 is TGTGCCAGCAGTCCTGACAGGGGCTATAATGAAAAACTGTTTTTT. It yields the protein CASSPDRGYNEKLFF.

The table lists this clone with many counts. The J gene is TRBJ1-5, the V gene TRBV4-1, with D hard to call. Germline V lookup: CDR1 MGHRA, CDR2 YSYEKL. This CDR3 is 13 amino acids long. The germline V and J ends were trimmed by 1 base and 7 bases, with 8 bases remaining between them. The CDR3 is CASSQGGGQPQHF. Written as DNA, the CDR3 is TGCGCCAGCAGCCAAGGTGGCGGGCAGCCCCAGCATTTT.

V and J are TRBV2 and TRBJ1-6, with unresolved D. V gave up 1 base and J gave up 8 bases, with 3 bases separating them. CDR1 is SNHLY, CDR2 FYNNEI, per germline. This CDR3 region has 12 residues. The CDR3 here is CASSEDHSPLHF. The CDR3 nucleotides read TGTGCCAGCAGTGAAGACCATTCACCCCTCCACTTT.

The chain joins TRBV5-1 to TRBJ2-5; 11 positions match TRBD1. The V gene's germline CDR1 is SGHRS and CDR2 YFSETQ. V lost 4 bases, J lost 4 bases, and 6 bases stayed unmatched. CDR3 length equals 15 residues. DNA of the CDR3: TGCGCCAGCAGCCTAAGGACAGGGGGCTTAGAGACCCAGTACTTC. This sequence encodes CASSLRTGGLETQYF.

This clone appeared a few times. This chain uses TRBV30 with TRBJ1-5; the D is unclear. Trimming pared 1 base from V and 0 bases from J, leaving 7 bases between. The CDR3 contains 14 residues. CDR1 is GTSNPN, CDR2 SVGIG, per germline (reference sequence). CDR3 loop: CAWSELVSNQPQHF. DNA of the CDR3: TGTGCCTGGAGTGAATTAGTTAGCAATCAGCCCCAGCATTTT.

The CDR3 bases are TGTGCCAGCAGCCGGGACTATAATTCACCCCTCCACTTT. Protein: CASSRDYNSPLHF. The chain joins TRBV7-3 to TRBJ1-6; D is unclear. The ends were cut back, 5 bases at V and 3 bases at J, with 5 bases in the middle. The CDR3 is 13 amino acids. Germline V gene sequence: CDR1 SGHTA, CDR2 FQGTGA.

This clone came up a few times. The CDR3 sequence is CSVDDGIAKNIQYF. CDR3 nucleotide sequence: TGCAGCGTTGATGACGGGATAGCCAAAAACATTCAGTACTTC. V is TRBV29-1 and J is TRBJ2-4; tentatively, D is TRBD2 (5 bases). The V end was cut by 3 bases, the J end by 0 bases, with 9 bases between. CDR3 length equals 14 residues. Germline CDR1 SQVTM, CDR2 ANQGSEA.

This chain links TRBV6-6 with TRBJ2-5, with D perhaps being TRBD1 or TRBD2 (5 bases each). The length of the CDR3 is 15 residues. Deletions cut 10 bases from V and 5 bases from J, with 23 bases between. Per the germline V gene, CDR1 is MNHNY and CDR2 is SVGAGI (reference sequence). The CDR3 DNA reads TGTGCCATTCGGGACCGAGTGGGTGTCGGGGAGACCCAGTACTTC. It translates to CAIRDRVGVGETQYF.

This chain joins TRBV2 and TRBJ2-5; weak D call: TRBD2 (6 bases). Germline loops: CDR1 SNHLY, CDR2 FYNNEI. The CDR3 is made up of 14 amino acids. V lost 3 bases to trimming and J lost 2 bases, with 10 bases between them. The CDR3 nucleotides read TGTGCCAGCAGTGAGGCGGGACTTCAAGAGACCCAGTACTTC. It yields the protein CASSEAGLQETQYF.

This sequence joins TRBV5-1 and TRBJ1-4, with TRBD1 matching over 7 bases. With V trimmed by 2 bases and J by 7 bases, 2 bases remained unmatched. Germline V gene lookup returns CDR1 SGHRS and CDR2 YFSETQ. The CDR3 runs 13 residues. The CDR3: CASSLGGPEKLFF. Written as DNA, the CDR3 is TGCGCCAGCAGCTTAGGGGGCCCTGAAAAACTGTTTTTT.

As DNA, the CDR3 is TGTGCCAGCTCCGCTTCCCCTTTGAACGAGCAGTACTTC. It specifies CASSASPLNEQYF. The chain is built from TRBV6-1 and TRBJ2-7; no clear D gene. The germline gives CDR1 MNHNS, CDR2 SASEGT. With 8 bases removed from V and 5 bases from J, the gap between germline ends came to 16 bases. The CDR3 has 13 amino acids.

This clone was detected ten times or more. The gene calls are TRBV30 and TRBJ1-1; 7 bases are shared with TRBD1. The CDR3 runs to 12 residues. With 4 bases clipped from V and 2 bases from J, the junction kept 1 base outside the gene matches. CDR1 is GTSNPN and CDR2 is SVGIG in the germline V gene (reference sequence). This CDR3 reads CAWNRGNTEAFF. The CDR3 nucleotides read TGTGCCTGGAACAGGGGTAACACTGAAGCTTTCTTT.

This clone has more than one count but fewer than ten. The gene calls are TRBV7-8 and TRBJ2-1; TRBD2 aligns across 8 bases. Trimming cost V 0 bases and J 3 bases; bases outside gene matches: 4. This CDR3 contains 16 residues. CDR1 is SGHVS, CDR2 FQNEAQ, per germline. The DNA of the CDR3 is TGTGCCAGCAGCTTAGCGGGCGGGGGGATCTACAATGAGCAGTTCTTC. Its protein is CASSLAGGGIYNEQFF.

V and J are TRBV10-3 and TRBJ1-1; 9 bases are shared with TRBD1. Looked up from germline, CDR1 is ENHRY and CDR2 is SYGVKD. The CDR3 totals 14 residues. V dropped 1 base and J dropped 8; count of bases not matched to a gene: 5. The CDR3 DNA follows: TGTGCCATCAGTGAGTTGACAGGGGGACTAGAAGCTTTCTTT. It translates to CAISELTGGLEAFF.

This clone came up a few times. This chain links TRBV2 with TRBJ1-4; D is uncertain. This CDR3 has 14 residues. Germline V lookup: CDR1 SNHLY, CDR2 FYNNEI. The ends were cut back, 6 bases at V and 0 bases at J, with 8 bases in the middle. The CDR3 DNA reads TGTGCCAGCAGCTCAGTTGCAACTAATGAAAAACTGTTTTTT. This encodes CASSSVATNEKLFF.

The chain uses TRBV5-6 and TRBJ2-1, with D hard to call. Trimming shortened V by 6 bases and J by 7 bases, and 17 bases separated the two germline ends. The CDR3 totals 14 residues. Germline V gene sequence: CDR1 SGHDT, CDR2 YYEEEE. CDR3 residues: CASTRWKERNEQFF. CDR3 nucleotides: TGTGCCAGCACCCGGTGGAAGGAGAGGAATGAGCAGTTCTTC.

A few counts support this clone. CDR3 in amino acids: CASSTADREDIQYF. CDR3 nucleotide sequence: TGTGCCAGCAGCACAGCCGACAGGGAGGACATTCAGTACTTC. The chain uses TRBV5-4 and TRBJ2-4; D is perhaps TRBD1 (7 bases). Germline V gives CDR1 SGHNT, CDR2 YYREEE (reference sequence). V dropped 4 bases and J dropped 8 bases, with 16 bases sitting between them. The CDR3 spans 14 residues. The whole variable domain, filled in from reference TRBV5-4 and TRBJ2-4, reads ETGVTQSPTHLIKTRGQQVTLRCSSQSGHNTVSWYQQALGQGPQFIFQYYREEENGRGNFPPRFSGLQFPNYSSELNVNALELDDSALYLCASSTADREDIQYFGAGTRLSVL.

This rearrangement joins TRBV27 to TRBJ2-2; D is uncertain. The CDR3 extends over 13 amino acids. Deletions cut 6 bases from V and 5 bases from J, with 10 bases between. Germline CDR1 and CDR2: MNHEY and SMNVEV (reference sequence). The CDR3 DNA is TGTGCCAGCAGGTCGGCTTTAACCGGGGAGCTGTTTTTT. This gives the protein CASRSALTGELFF.

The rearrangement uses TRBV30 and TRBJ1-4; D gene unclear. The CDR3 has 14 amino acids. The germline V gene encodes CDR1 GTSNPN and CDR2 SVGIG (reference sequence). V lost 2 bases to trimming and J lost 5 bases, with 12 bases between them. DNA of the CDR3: TGTGCCTGGAGTACCGGGATGGTGAATGAAAAACTGTTTTTT. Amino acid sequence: CAWSTGMVNEKLFF.